Following are 14 T cell receptor beta chains from one sample sequenced in a study of blood T cell repertoires in COVID-19. The protocol was immunoSEQ multiplex PCR, while the TCRdb copy is restricted to in-frame clones and leaves out a portion. The table includes under 85,000 clones, more than 65% detected once. Specimen: peripheral blood. These TCRs come from a woman of 80 years or more with active or convalescent COVID-19.

This rearrangement joins TRBV28 to TRBJ2-3; no firm D call. This CDR3 is 12 amino acids long. V dropped 6 bases and J dropped 4 bases, with 8 bases sitting between them. Germline lookup yields CDR1 MDHEN and CDR2 SYDVKM. This CDR3 is CASSPPADTQYF. In DNA, the CDR3 is TGTGCCAGCAGCCCCCCGGCAGATACGCAGTATTTT.

This chain joins TRBV5-1 and TRBJ2-2; 9 bases are shared with TRBD1. The CDR3 extends over 15 amino acids. Germline V gives CDR1 SGHRS, CDR2 YFSETQ. The J segment lost 6 bases and the V segment lost 4 bases, leaving 7 bases of the junction unmatched. CDR3 coding DNA: TGCGCCAGCAGCATGGGACAGGGAGAGGCCGGGGAGCTGTTTTTT. Encoded protein: CASSMGQGEAGELFF. The whole variable domain, filled in from reference TRBV5-1 and TRBJ2-2, reads KAGVTQTPRYLIKTRGQQVTLSCSPISGHRSVSWYQQTPGQGLQFLFEYFSETQRNKGNFPGRFSGRQFSNSRSEMNVSTLELGDSALYLCASSMGQGEAGELFFGEGSRLTVL.

Ten or more counts support this clone. CDR3 DNA: TGTGCCAGCAGTCAAGGACAGGGCCGAAGCACAGATACGCAGTATTTT. It specifies CASSQGQGRSTDTQYF. This chain uses TRBV6-2 or TRBV6-3 with TRBJ2-3; 8 bases are shared with TRBD1. V trimming: 5 bases; J trimming: 0 bases; junction bases outside the gene matches: 7. Looked up from germline, CDR1 is MNHEY and CDR2 is SVGEGT. The CDR3 consists of 16 residues.

V usage is TRBV6-5 and J usage is TRBJ1-3; D remains unclear. Germline V gene data show CDR1 as MNHEY and CDR2 as SVGAGI. This CDR3 has 14 amino acids. V gave up 8 bases and J gave up 0 bases, with 11 bases separating them. CDR3 loop: CASSPGYSGNTIYF. CDR3 nucleotide sequence: TGTGCCAGCTCACCCGGGTACTCTGGAAACACCATATATTTT.

The chain employs TRBV6-2 or TRBV6-3 and TRBJ2-1, with D possibly being TRBD1 (6 bases). CDR3 size: 14 residues. V was trimmed by 5 bases and J by 7 bases, leaving 15 bases between them. Germline V CDR1 and CDR2: MNHEY, SVGEGT. The CDR3 loop reads CASSTGTRHNEQFF. The CDR3, as DNA: TGTGCCAGCAGTACCGGGACACGCCATAATGAGCAGTTCTTC.

The count of this clone is one. The chain couples TRBV6-5 to TRBJ1-1; 8 nucleotides agree with TRBD1. Losses at the gene ends were 7 bases for V and 5 bases for J; bases not matched to a gene: 9. CDR3 length: 14 amino acids. Per germline, CDR1 MNHEY and CDR2 SVGAGI. The CDR3 DNA follows: TGTGCCAGCACCCAGACAGGGGAGGGAACTGAAGCTTTCTTT. This sequence encodes CASTQTGEGTEAFF.

This clone was seen only a few times. CDR3 in amino acids: CASSERTGSEKLFF. The CDR3 nucleotides read TGTGCCAGCAGCGAGCGGACAGGGAGTGAAAAACTGTTTTTT. The chain links TRBV3-1 (or the pseudogene TRBV3-2) to TRBJ1-4, with 8 bases identical to TRBD1. J was trimmed by 7 bases and V by 5 bases; bases with no gene match: 6. The CDR3 has 14 amino acids. Germline CDR1 is LGHDT and CDR2 is YNNKEL (reference sequence).

V and J are TRBV15 and TRBJ1-5; D remains ambiguous. The CDR3 runs to 13 residues. Trimming removed 0 bases from V and 6 bases from J, with 6 bases in between. The germline V gene has CDR1 LNHNV and CDR2 YYDKDF (reference sequence). The CDR3 DNA reads TGTGCCACCAGCAGAGAACTAGTTCAGCCCCAGCATTTT. This translates into CATSRELVQPQHF. The variable domain in full, completed from reference TRBV15 and TRBJ1-5, reads DAMVIQNPRYQVTQFGKPVTLSCSQTLNHNVMYWYQQKSSQAPKLLFHYYDKDFNNEADTPDNFQSRRPNTSFCFLDIRSPGLGDTAMYLCATSRELVQPQHFGDGTRLSIL.

This chain links TRBV14 with TRBJ1-1, with 10 bases fitting TRBD1. V lost 4 bases, J lost 11 bases, and 10 bases stayed unmatched. The CDR3 extends over 14 amino acids. Germline assignment: CDR1 SGHDN and CDR2 FVKESK. The CDR3 region has the DNA TGTGCCAGCAGCCGTCGGGACAGGGGTTGGGAGGCTTTCTTT. Amino acid sequence: CASSRRDRGWEAFF.

The rearrangement links TRBV6-5 to TRBJ1-5; D remains ambiguous. V gave up 4 bases and J gave up 3 bases, with 7 bases separating them. CDR3 size: 13 residues. CDR1 is MNHEY and CDR2 is SVGAGI in the germline V gene. The CDR3: CASSLHPNQPQHF. CDR3 coding DNA: TGTGCCAGCAGTTTACACCCCAATCAGCCCCAGCATTTT.

The gene calls are TRBV7-8 and TRBJ2-2; 7 nucleotides align to TRBD2. Germline CDR1 reads SGHVS; CDR2 reads FQNEAQ. This CDR3 is 18 amino acids long. Germline trimming cut 0 bases from V and 3 bases from J; bases unmatched to any gene: 10. The CDR3: CASSLAALGGSYTGELFF. The CDR3 DNA is TGTGCCAGCAGCTTAGCTGCCTTGGGGGGGTCGTACACCGGGGAGCTGTTTTTT.

This clone was counted between two and nine times. CDR3 coding DNA: TGCGCCACGATCACCCCCGGGACAGGGCAGAACGAGCAGTACTTC. As protein: CATITPGTGQNEQYF. This rearrangement joins TRBV10-1 to TRBJ2-7; 9 bases fit TRBD1. The CDR3 totals 15 residues. V shed 10 bases and J 5 bases; nucleotides not matched to a gene: 15. CDR1 is WNHNN and CDR2 is SYGVQD in the germline V gene (reference sequence).

The chain has TRBV27 and TRBJ1-1; TRBD1 matches at 7 bases. Losses at the gene ends were 1 base for V and 0 bases for J; bases not matched to a gene: 20. This CDR3 spans 21 amino acids. Germline V lookup: CDR1 MNHEY, CDR2 SMNVEV (reference sequence). The CDR3 loop reads CASSLWGIIAGTDNMNTEAFF. The CDR3, as DNA: TGTGCCAGCAGTTTATGGGGTATAATTGCCGGGACAGATAATATGAACACTGAAGCTTTCTTT.

This clone has a handful of counts. The chain combines TRBV5-1 with TRBJ1-2; D gene uncertain. Trimming stripped 7 bases from V and 8 bases from J, with 21 bases between. This CDR3 is built from 14 residues. Looked up from germline, CDR1 is SGHRS and CDR2 is YFSETQ. The CDR3 spells CASASGLSQRGYTF. CDR3 sequence (DNA): TGCGCCAGCGCCAGTGGCCTTTCTCAAAGAGGCTACACCTTC.